Listed here is a single T cell receptor beta chain. Its antigen is unidentified. The method was immunoSEQ multiplex PCR; TCRdb's version includes in-frame clones alone and lacks a portion of them. The data hold 120,000 or so clones, with around nine tenths observed a single time. The time point denotes: blood 2 weeks post-SBRT. Indicated treatment: 15 Gy SBRT to primary tumor, nephrectomy 4 weeks later. These data belong to a study of radiation and T cells in renal cell carcinoma. Study results and caveats: Without pretreatment biopsies, baseline tumor clonotype presence was undetermined.

This CDR3 has 15 residues. The ends were cut back, 2 bases at V and 5 bases at J, with 15 bases in the middle. Germline values: CDR1 MNHNS, CDR2 SASEGT. The source of this sequence is a woman aged 65 to 85 with renal cell carcinoma. This sequence joins TRBV6-1 and TRBJ1-1; weak D call: TRBD1 (6 bases). The sequencing here drew on blood, taken from a patient whose treatment included radiotherapy and nephrectomy. In nucleotides, the CDR3 is TGTGCCAGCAGTGAAACGACAGGTGGAGGAACTGAAGCTTTCTTT. Amino acid sequence: CASSETTGGGTEAFF.